These 14 T cell receptor beta chains share one sample of origin, sequenced in a study of blood T cell repertoires in COVID-19. Profiled with immunoSEQ multiplex PCR; TCRdb holds only in-frame clones, not every one. Among fewer than 250,000 clones listed, roughly 80% were seen once. The sample consisted of peripheral blood. Source of these receptors: a woman in her 70s with acute or convalescent COVID-19.

The V call is TRBV6-5, the J call TRBJ1-2, with 8 positions matching TRBD1. Germline CDR1 and CDR2: MNHEY and SVGAGI. This CDR3 has 13 residues. J lost 3 bases, V lost 7 bases, and 4 bases had no gene match. CDR3 amino acids: CASNKQGDYGYTF. For the CDR3, the DNA is TGTGCCAGCAACAAACAGGGGGACTATGGCTACACCTTC.

The CDR3 region has the DNA TGTGCCAGCAGCTTGGTAGGACAGGGTATCAACGAGCAGTACTTC. This translates into CASSLVGQGINEQYF. The J gene is TRBJ2-7, the V gene TRBV5-6, with 8 bases lining up with TRBD1. Trimming took 0 bases from V and 5 from J; bases not matched to a gene: 7. The CDR3 has 15 residues. Germline V gives CDR1 SGHDT, CDR2 YYEEEE. Variable domain in full (rest from reference TRBV5-6 and TRBJ2-7): DAGVTQSPTHLIKTRGQQVTLRCSPKSGHDTVSWYQQALGQGPQFIFQYYEEEERQRGNFPDRFSGHQFPNYSSELNVNALLLGDSALYLCASSLVGQGINEQYFGPGTRLTVT.

J is TRBJ2-7 and V is TRBV19, with a weak D call TRBD1 (6 bases). This CDR3 has 15 residues. Per the germline V gene, CDR1 is LNHDA and CDR2 is SQIVND (reference sequence). The ends were cut back, 2 bases at V and 2 bases at J, with 13 bases in the middle. In DNA, the CDR3 is TGTGCCAGTAGTATATCGGACAGTCCGCCCTACGAGCAGTACTTC. It yields the protein CASSISDSPPYEQYF.

This clone was counted between two and nine times. The chain combines TRBV7-2 with TRBJ2-7, with 13 bases aligning to TRBD2. Germline CDR1 SGHTA, CDR2 FQGNSA. The V and J ends lost 5 bases and 3 bases, in that order; junction bases with no gene match: 4. CDR3 length equals 15 residues. CDR3 in DNA: TGTGCCAGCAGCCAGACTAGCGGGGGGTTCTACGAGCAGTACTTC. This translates into CASSQTSGGFYEQYF.

This chain links TRBV10-2 with TRBJ1-1; D gene uncertain. The CDR3 has 13 residues. Germline-derived CDR1 and CDR2 are WSHSY and SAAADI. V lost 6 bases, J lost 1 base, and 9 bases lay in between. This CDR3 is CASRDAGNTEAFF. In DNA, the CDR3 is TGCGCCAGCAGGGACGCGGGGAACACTGAAGCTTTCTTT.

The chain carries TRBV19 and TRBJ2-5, with D possibly TRBD2 on 5 matching bases. This CDR3 comprises 13 residues. V was pared by 9 bases and J by 2 bases, with 13 bases between. Germline assignment: CDR1 LNHDA and CDR2 SQIVND (reference sequence). The CDR3 coding sequence is TGTGCCAGCAGCGAGACGGGGCAAGAGACCCAGTACTTC. This translates into CASSETGQETQYF.

The chain uses TRBV18 and TRBJ1-5; 12 bases align to TRBD1. J lost 6 bases, V lost 6 bases, and 6 bases had no gene match. CDR3 length equals 15 residues. The germline V gene encodes CDR1 KGHSH and CDR2 LQKENI. The CDR3 DNA follows: TGTGCCAGCTCCCTTGGGACAGGGGGCACTCAGCCCCAGCATTTT. It codes for CASSLGTGGTQPQHF.

This chain connects TRBV3-1 (or the pseudogene TRBV3-2) to TRBJ2-1; D unresolved. CDR1 and CDR2 from the germline V gene are LGHDT and YNNKEL (reference sequence). The CDR3 loop spans 13 amino acids. V lost 3 bases, J lost 8 bases, and 11 bases lay in between. The CDR3 sequence is CASSHGVKDEQFF. DNA of the CDR3: TGTGCCAGCAGCCACGGAGTTAAAGATGAGCAGTTCTTC.

This chain uses TRBV18 with TRBJ1-2, with 11 bases fitting TRBD1. The CDR3 has 16 residues. Germline CDR1 is KGHSH and CDR2 is LQKENI. Losses at the gene ends were 3 bases for V and 4 bases for J; bases not matched to a gene: 7. This CDR3 reads CASSPSGQGAFYGYTF. As DNA, the CDR3 is TGTGCCAGCTCACCTTCTGGACAGGGGGCGTTCTATGGCTACACCTTC.

This chain joins TRBV12-3 or TRBV12-4 and TRBJ1-5; 11 nucleotides line up with TRBD1. This CDR3 region has 13 residues. The J segment lost 6 bases and the V segment lost 5 bases, leaving 0 bases of the junction unmatched. The CDR3: CASSGQGAQPQHF. The CDR3 DNA follows: TGTGCCAGCAGTGGACAGGGGGCTCAGCCCCAGCATTTT.

The V gene is TRBV5-4, the J gene TRBJ1-1; D is unclear. Germline V lookup: CDR1 SGHNT, CDR2 YYREEE (reference sequence). V was pared by 1 base and J by 3 bases, with 7 bases between. The CDR3 contains 13 residues. CDR3 in amino acids: CASSLIEYTEAFF. For the CDR3, the DNA is TGTGCCAGCAGCTTGATAGAGTACACTGAAGCTTTCTTT. The full variable domain, in which reference TRBV5-4 and TRBJ1-1 provide the parts outside the CDR3, is ETGVTQSPTHLIKTRGQQVTLRCSSQSGHNTVSWYQQALGQGPQFIFQYYREEENGRGNFPPRFSGLQFPNYSSELNVNALELDDSALYLCASSLIEYTEAFFGQGTRLTVV.

This clone has only a few counts. V is TRBV6-6 and J is TRBJ1-1; tentative D call: TRBD1 (6 bases). Germline loops: CDR1 MNHNY, CDR2 SVGAGI (reference sequence). The CDR3 totals 15 residues. Trimming stripped 5 bases from V and 3 bases from J, with 16 bases between. CDR3: CASSGGQLGDTEAFF. CDR3 coding DNA: TGTGCCAGCAGTGGCGGACAGTTGGGGGACACTGAAGCTTTCTTT.

Remarks on this clone: A much larger clone is a single base away; this may be a read error. The chain combines TRBV11-2 with TRBJ1-2; D might be TRBD1 (5 bases). V was clipped by 5 bases and J by 4 bases, with 11 bases between them. The CDR3 loop spans 13 amino acids. Germline CDR1 SGHAT, CDR2 FQNNGV. CDR3 residues: CASSEDRIYGYTF. DNA of the CDR3: TGTGCCAGCAGCGAAGACAGAATCTATGGCTACACCTTC.

The chain employs TRBV7-9 and TRBJ1-2; tentative D call: TRBD1 (5 bases). The CDR3 consists of 14 residues. CDR1 SEHNR and CDR2 FQNEAQ come from the germline V gene (reference sequence). The V gene lost 1 base and the J gene lost 7 bases, with 13 bases spanning the gap. CDR3 loop: CASSLVGGVSGYTF. CDR3 in DNA: TGTGCCAGCAGCTTAGTTGGGGGGGTCAGTGGCTACACCTTC.